This T cell receptor (beta chain) was found in a study of early T cells in non-severe SARS-CoV-2 infection (dated by TCRdb to the early 2020s). Turning to the overall study: TCR sequencing used bulk RNA from unsorted whole blood, so alpha and beta chains could not be paired. General findings and caveats noted by the study authors: Matching against VDJdb was skewed toward anti-spike CD8 responses, likely underestimated virus-specific expansions, and missed private and CD4 specificities.

CDR1 is given as SGHAT and CDR2 as FQNNGV, both from the germline V gene. Compared with germline, V lacks 5 bases and J lacks 8 bases; bases without a gene match: 11. There are 15 amino acids in the CDR3, from cysteine to phenylalanine inclusive. Kept here is only the CDR3 DNA, which spans 45 bases and is read in frame from base 1. Library preparation was by 5' RACE. Instrument on record: NextSeq 500. The TCR library protocol attached unique molecular identifiers to individual cDNA molecules to correct for sequencing error and PCR bias. Both TCR alpha and beta chains were sequenced, and tight co-correlation was observed between alpha and beta sequence abundances in each sample. Under the source paper's analysis protocol: Decombinator V4 was used to annotate TCR sequences for V gene, J gene and CDR3. TCRs were defined as expanded if a significant change between any two time points was detected under a Poisson model with p below 0.0001. Abundances of TCRs were expressed as counts per million after normalisation to the total number of TCRs sequenced in each sample. TRAV1-2 paired with TRAJ12, TRAJ20 or TRAJ33 defined MAIT TCRs, while TRAV10 paired with TRAJ18 defined iNKT TCRs. A search of VDJdb, accessed on 1 November 2021, was run for TCRs annotated to CMV, EBV and SARS-CoV-2, with TCRs annotated for multiple antigens excluded. TCRdb cleaned the public reads at Q25 with fastp, built clones with MiXCR and kept in-frame beta chains. Each record represents a unique CDR3 protein, reported with the most common genes and DNA among its rows. It is TCRdb's table, rather than the study itself, that gives the V and J calls and clone size. The sample table shows about 22,000 distinct CDR3 sequences, and 4.5% are seen once. The ten largest clones add up to more than 7% of the sample.

This was a case-control study nested in a cohort of healthcare workers in London, UK, who had nasopharyngeal swab PCR tests and blood samples taken every week. Healthcare workers were enrolled in the week of the UK lockdown, from 23 to 31 March 2020, and were followed every week for up to roughly 16 weeks. This clonotype appeared many times. Its binding antigen is unknown. No qualities accompany the bases; no much larger clone lies one base away. This receptor was obtained from an adult who was a healthcare worker with PCR-confirmed SARS-CoV-2 infection or an uninfected control (not recorded which). The chain links TRBV11-2 with TRBJ2-3, and TRBD1 aligns with 9 junction nucleotides. The specimen was whole blood. Here the CDR3 is given as CASSNPGQGVGTQYF. DNA sequence: TGTGCCAGCAGCAACCCGGGACAGGGAGTGGGTACGCAGTATTTT.